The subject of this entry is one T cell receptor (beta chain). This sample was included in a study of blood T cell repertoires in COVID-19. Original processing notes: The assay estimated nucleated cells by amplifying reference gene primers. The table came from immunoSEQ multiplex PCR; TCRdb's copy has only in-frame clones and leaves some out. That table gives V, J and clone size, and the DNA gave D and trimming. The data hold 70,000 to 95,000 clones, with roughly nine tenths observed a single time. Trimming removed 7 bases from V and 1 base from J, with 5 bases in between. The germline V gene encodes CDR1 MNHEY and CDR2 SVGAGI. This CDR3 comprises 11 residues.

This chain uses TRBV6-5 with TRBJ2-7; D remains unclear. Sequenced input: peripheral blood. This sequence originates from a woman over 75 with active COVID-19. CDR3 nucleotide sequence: TGTGCCAGCATCAATTCCTACGAGCAGTACTTC. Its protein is CASINSYEQYF.